This is a list of T cell receptor beta chains from one sample in a study of ipilimumab plus nivolumab after autologous stem cell transplantation. Generated by immunoSEQ multiplex PCR, the TCRdb table keeps only in-frame clones and is missing some. The repertoire includes more than 13,000 clones, 65% to 85% of them detected once, and over 9.5% sits in the top ten. The source was PBMCs, collected in a trial of ipilimumab plus nivolumab as post-transplant consolidation. The receptors derive from a male donor with primary mediastinal lymphoma. Both conserved end residues are part of each CDR3. D genes are given only for firm matches. Clone size is not always given. Where it is, it says once, few, many or a class for expanded clones.

d_call: TRBD1
j_call: TRBJ2-7
v_call: TRBV27
clone_size: NA
cdr3_aa: CASSRGQGSSYEQYF
cdr3_nt: TGTGCCAGCAGTCGGGGACAGGGAAGCTCCTACGAGCAGTACTTC

d_call: NA
j_call: TRBJ2-2
v_call: TRBV7-9
clone_size: NA
cdr3_aa: CASSLDPRNGGGELFF
cdr3_nt: TGTGCCAGCAGCTTAGACCCCAGGAACGGGGGCGGGGAGCTGTTTTTT

d_call: NA
j_call: TRBJ1-5
v_call: TRBV10-3
clone_size: NA
cdr3_aa: CAISGGVEQPQHF
cdr3_nt: TGTGCCATCAGTGGGGGGGTAGAACAGCCCCAGCATTTT

d_call: TRBD1
j_call: TRBJ1-6
v_call: TRBV5-5
clone_size: NA
cdr3_aa: CASSFGRGRNSPLHF
cdr3_nt: TGTGCCAGCAGCTTTGGCAGGGGGCGAAATTCACCCCTCCACTTT

d_call: NA
j_call: TRBJ1-1
v_call: TRBV28
clone_size: NA
cdr3_aa: CASSQGNRAFF
cdr3_nt: TGTGCCAGCAGCCAGGGGAATCGGGCTTTCTTT

d_call: NA
j_call: TRBJ1-2
v_call: TRBV19
clone_size: NA
cdr3_aa: CASSIGPDYGYTF
cdr3_nt: TGTGCCAGTAGTATAGGGCCGGACTATGGCTACACCTTC

d_call: TRBD2
j_call: TRBJ2-3
v_call: TRBV2
clone_size: NA
cdr3_aa: CASSEERGRRDTQYF
cdr3_nt: TGTGCCAGCAGTGAAGAGCGGGGGCGGAGGGATACGCAGTATTTT

d_call: NA
j_call: TRBJ1-3
v_call: TRBV4-1
clone_size: NA
cdr3_aa: CASSRVLGGGNTIYF
cdr3_nt: TGCGCCAGCAGCCGCGTCTTAGGGGGAGGAAACACCATATATTTT

d_call: NA
j_call: TRBJ1-1
v_call: TRBV19
clone_size: few
cdr3_aa: CASSFPDRAYTEAFF
cdr3_nt: TGTGCCAGTAGCTTCCCGGACAGAGCCTACACTGAAGCTTTCTTT

d_call: NA
j_call: TRBJ1-5
v_call: TRBV7-6
clone_size: NA
cdr3_aa: CASSLLGANQPQHF
cdr3_nt: TGTGCCAGCAGCTTATTGGGGGCCAATCAGCCCCAGCATTTT

d_call: TRBD1
j_call: TRBJ2-7
v_call: TRBV29-1
clone_size: NA
cdr3_aa: CSVLTGGGIGEQYF
cdr3_nt: TGCAGCGTTTTGACAGGGGGAGGTATAGGCGAGCAGTACTTC

d_call: TRBD1
j_call: TRBJ1-2
v_call: TRBV7-8
clone_size: NA
cdr3_aa: CASSLRPGQVYGYTF
cdr3_nt: TGTGCCAGCAGCTTACGTCCGGGACAGGTCTATGGCTACACCTTC

d_call: TRBD2
j_call: TRBJ2-1
v_call: TRBV28
clone_size: NA
cdr3_aa: CASTLLGTSGHNEQFF
cdr3_nt: TGTGCCAGCACCCTCCTCGGGACTAGCGGGCACAATGAGCAGTTCTTC

d_call: TRBD1
j_call: TRBJ1-6
v_call: TRBV30
clone_size: few
cdr3_aa: CAWNQGARSPLHF
cdr3_nt: TGTGCCTGGAATCAGGGGGCTCGTTCACCCCTCCACTTT

d_call: TRBD2
j_call: TRBJ2-3
v_call: TRBV30
clone_size: few
cdr3_aa: CAWSLAGSTDTQYF
cdr3_nt: TGTGCCTGGAGTTTAGCGGGGTCCACAGATACGCAGTATTTT

d_call: NA
j_call: TRBJ1-6
v_call: TRBV30
clone_size: NA
cdr3_aa: CAWRRIGSPLHF
cdr3_nt: TGTGCCTGGAGACGTATCGGGTCACCCCTCCACTTT

d_call: NA
j_call: TRBJ1-2
v_call: TRBV25-1
clone_size: NA
cdr3_aa: CASSDGGGYGYTF
cdr3_nt: TGTGCCAGCAGTGATGGGGGCGGCTATGGCTACACCTTC

d_call: NA
j_call: TRBJ2-3
v_call: TRBV4-1
clone_size: NA
cdr3_aa: CASSRAGQASTDTQYF
cdr3_nt: TGCGCCAGCAGCCGAGCCGGACAAGCAAGCACAGATACGCAGTATTTT

d_call: TRBD2
j_call: TRBJ2-1
v_call: TRBV19
clone_size: few
cdr3_aa: CASSSFGRASGGLPNEQFF
cdr3_nt: TGTGCCAGTAGTTCATTTGGAAGGGCTAGCGGGGGACTACCCAATGAGCAGTTCTTC

d_call: TRBD1
j_call: TRBJ1-1
v_call: TRBV18
clone_size: NA
cdr3_aa: CASSPRDRGPVTEAFF
cdr3_nt: TGTGCCAGCTCACCACGGGACAGGGGGCCCGTCACTGAAGCTTTCTTT

d_call: NA
j_call: TRBJ1-1
v_call: TRBV10-1
clone_size: NA
cdr3_aa: CALRRPEAFF
cdr3_nt: TGCGCCCTAAGGAGGCCTGAAGCTTTCTTT

d_call: NA
j_call: TRBJ1-5
v_call: TRBV27
clone_size: NA
cdr3_aa: CASSSAQGNQPQHF
cdr3_nt: TGTGCCAGCAGTTCCGCGCAGGGCAATCAGCCCCAGCATTTT

d_call: NA
j_call: TRBJ1-3
v_call: TRBV6-5
clone_size: NA
cdr3_aa: CASRRKAGSGNTIYF
cdr3_nt: TGTGCCAGCCGACGGAAGGCAGGGTCTGGAAACACCATATATTTT

d_call: NA
j_call: TRBJ2-6
v_call: TRBV6-6
clone_size: few
cdr3_aa: CASSSRRISGANVLTF
cdr3_nt: TGTGCCAGCAGTTCCCGACGGATCTCTGGGGCCAACGTCCTGACTTTC

d_call: TRBD1
j_call: TRBJ1-1
v_call: TRBV5-1
clone_size: once
cdr3_aa: CASSLGPDRATEAFF
cdr3_nt: TGCGCCAGCAGCTTGGGTCCCGACAGGGCCACTGAAGCTTTCTTT

d_call: NA
j_call: TRBJ1-1
v_call: TRBV6-1
clone_size: NA
cdr3_aa: CASKVWGNTEAFF
cdr3_nt: TGTGCCAGCAAGGTCTGGGGAAACACTGAAGCTTTCTTT

d_call: NA
j_call: TRBJ1-1
v_call: TRBV7-6
clone_size: NA
cdr3_aa: CASSLVYGNTEAFF
cdr3_nt: TGTGCCAGCAGCTTAGTTTATGGGAACACTGAAGCTTTCTTT

d_call: NA
j_call: TRBJ1-4
v_call: TRBV5-6
clone_size: NA
cdr3_aa: CASSYGGEGEKLFF
cdr3_nt: TGTGCCAGCAGCTACGGAGGGGAGGGGGAAAAACTGTTTTTT

d_call: NA
j_call: TRBJ2-3
v_call: TRBV6-1
clone_size: once
cdr3_aa: CASRRTGTDTQYF
cdr3_nt: TGTGCCAGCAGGAGGACGGGGACAGATACGCAGTATTTT

d_call: NA
j_call: TRBJ1-1
v_call: TRBV2
clone_size: NA
cdr3_aa: CASSEGGGEAFF
cdr3_nt: TGTGCCAGCAGTGAAGGGGGGGGTGAAGCTTTCTTT

d_call: TRBD2
j_call: TRBJ2-1
v_call: TRBV6-1
clone_size: NA
cdr3_aa: CASSEASGSYNEQFF
cdr3_nt: TGTGCCAGCAGTGAAGCTAGCGGGAGCTACAATGAGCAGTTCTTC

d_call: NA
j_call: TRBJ2-5
v_call: TRBV9
clone_size: NA
cdr3_aa: CASSAGTVRGETQYF
cdr3_nt: TGTGCCAGCAGCGCCGGGACGGTCCGGGGGGAGACCCAGTACTTC